The 16 T cell receptor beta chains reported below all come from one sample, sequenced in a study of T cell responses to AZD1222 COVID-19 vaccine. The protocol was immunoSEQ multiplex PCR, while the TCRdb copy is restricted to in-frame clones and leaves out a portion. The sample holds about 53,000 clones, roughly 83% seen once. Sample: peripheral blood, taken on day 0 of AZD1222 vaccination. These receptors were obtained from an adult in good health.

This rearrangement joins TRBV6-5 to TRBJ2-2; D is undetermined. The CDR3 is made up of 12 amino acids. The germline V gene has CDR1 MNHEY and CDR2 SVGAGI. V lost 4 bases and J 0 bases, leaving 0 bases between the germline ends. CDR3 region: CASSSNTGELFF. CDR3 nucleotides: TGTGCCAGCAGTTCGAACACCGGGGAGCTGTTTTTT.

The chain recombines TRBV28 with TRBJ1-2, with 11 bases that match TRBD1. Germline V CDR1 and CDR2: MDHEN, SYDVKM. The CDR3 is 16 amino acids. The CDR3 DNA is TGTGCGGCAGGACTAGGACGGGACAGGGGGTACTATGGCTACACCTTC. As protein: CAAGLGRDRGYYGYTF.

V is TRBV19 and J is TRBJ2-2; 7 bases align to TRBD2. CDR3 length equals 16 residues. CDR1 and CDR2 from the germline V gene are LNHDA and SQIVND (reference sequence). The V gene end was trimmed by 6 bases and the J gene end by 0 bases; junction bases not matched to a gene: 7. The CDR3 sequence: CASSTQAGTNTGELFF. The CDR3 nucleotides read TGTGCCAGTAGCACTCAAGCGGGGACGAACACCGGGGAGCTGTTTTTT.

This clone occurred once. In DNA form, the CDR3 reads TGTGCCAGCAGTTCCATAGGGTTAGCCCACTCCTACGAGCAGTACTTC. Translated: CASSSIGLAHSYEQYF. The genes are TRBV27 and TRBJ2-7; D remains ambiguous. CDR3 size: 16 residues. The V gene's germline CDR1 is MNHEY and CDR2 SMNVEV (reference sequence). The V and J ends lost 4 bases and 0 bases respectively, with 16 bases between them.

V usage is TRBV25-1 and J usage is TRBJ2-3; the D gene is possibly TRBD2 (5 bases). Germline values: CDR1 MGHDK, CDR2 SYGVNS. V dropped 7 bases and J dropped 6 bases, with 14 bases sitting between them. The CDR3 totals 13 residues. The CDR3 bases are TGTGCCAGCAACGTTGCGGGTACTGATACGCAGTATTTT. It codes for CASNVAGTDTQYF. Together with reference TRBV25-1 and TRBJ2-3, the CDR3 gives the full variable domain: EADIYQTPRYLVIGTGKKITLECSQTMGHDKMYWYQQDPGMELHLIHYSYGVNSTEKGDLSSESTVSRIRTEHFPLTLESARPSHTSQYLCASNVAGTDTQYFGPGTRLTVL.

The J gene is TRBJ2-1, the V gene TRBV11-3; TRBD1 matches 8 bases. Germline trimming cut 3 bases from V and 6 bases from J; bases unmatched to any gene: 7. There are 15 residues in the CDR3. Germline V gives CDR1 SGHNT, CDR2 YENEEA. Here the CDR3 reads CASSFAGQGGNEQFF. The DNA for the CDR3 is TGTGCCAGCAGCTTCGCCGGACAGGGTGGCAATGAGCAGTTCTTC.

The chain combines TRBV28 with TRBJ2-7; tentative D call: TRBD1 (6 bases). The CDR3 is made up of 15 amino acids. The V end was cut by 5 bases, the J end by 0 bases, with 14 bases between. The germline V gene encodes CDR1 MDHEN and CDR2 SYDVKM. The CDR3 loop is CASSRWTAISYEQYF. CDR3 bases: TGTGCCAGCAGTCGGTGGACAGCCATCTCCTACGAGCAGTACTTC. Full variable domain (outside the CDR3, taken from reference TRBV28 and TRBJ2-7): DVKVTQSSRYLVKRTGEKVFLECVQDMDHENMFWYRQDPGLGLRLIYFSYDVKMKEKGDIPEGYSVSREKKERFSLILESASTNQTSMYLCASSRWTAISYEQYFGPGTRLTVT.

In DNA form, the CDR3 reads TGTGCCAGTAGTGAGGGACAGCAGAACACTGAAGCTTTCTTT. It encodes CASSEGQQNTEAFF. The chain has TRBV19 and TRBJ1-1, with 7 bases identical to TRBD1. CDR1 is LNHDA and CDR2 is SQIVND in the germline V gene (reference sequence). Trimming cost V 5 bases and J 1 base; bases outside gene matches: 4. The CDR3 covers 14 residues.

V usage is TRBV11-2 and J usage is TRBJ2-1; 9 nucleotides align to TRBD1. The CDR3 has 16 amino acids. Germline assignment: CDR1 SGHAT and CDR2 FQNNGV. The trim removed 3 bases at V and 5 bases at J, leaving 8 bases unmatched. The CDR3 here is CASSFGDRVIDNEQFF. In DNA, the CDR3 is TGTGCCAGCAGCTTCGGGGACAGGGTTATAGACAATGAGCAGTTCTTC.

The J gene is TRBJ1-2, the V gene TRBV18; 8 nucleotides line up with TRBD1. From germline, CDR1 is KGHSH and CDR2 LQKENI. V gave up 1 base and J gave up 7 bases; unmatched junction bases: 5. This CDR3 contains 14 residues. The CDR3 protein is CASSPLGQGTGYTF. The DNA of the CDR3 is TGTGCCAGCTCACCACTAGGACAGGGCACTGGCTACACCTTC.

The chain employs TRBV7-3 and TRBJ1-3; the D gene is possibly TRBD1 (5 bases). V lost 1 base to trimming and J lost 3 bases, with 13 bases between them. The V gene's germline CDR1 is SGHTA and CDR2 FQGTGA. The CDR3 has 16 residues. In DNA, the CDR3 is TGTGCCAGCAGCTTAAATCCAGGGAAGCGTGGAAACACCATATATTTT. Amino acid sequence: CASSLNPGKRGNTIYF.

The chain combines TRBV27 with TRBJ2-1, with D perhaps TRBD2 (5 bases). Germline assignment: CDR1 MNHEY and CDR2 SMNVEV (reference sequence). The CDR3 spans 12 residues. V lost 6 bases and J 10 bases, leaving 13 bases between the germline ends. The CDR3 DNA is TGTGCCAGCAGCTTAACTAGAGGGGAGCAGTTCTTC. Translated: CASSLTRGEQFF.

The chain uses TRBV11-2 and TRBJ1-1; 9 bases are shared with TRBD1. CDR3 length: 15 amino acids. Germline V gives CDR1 SGHAT, CDR2 FQNNGV. The trim removed 5 bases at V and 4 bases at J, leaving 8 bases unmatched. Written as DNA, the CDR3 is TGTGCCAGCAGCGACCGGGACAGGGCATCCACTGAAGCTTTCTTT. Protein product: CASSDRDRASTEAFF. The variable domain in full, with the rest retrieved from reference TRBV11-2 and TRBJ1-1, is EAGVAQSPRYKIIEKRQSVAFWCNPISGHATLYWYQQILGQGPKLLIQFQNNGVVDDSQLPKDRFSAERLKGVDSTLKIQPAKLEDSAVYLCASSDRDRASTEAFFGQGTRLTVV.

The CDR3 nucleotides are TGTGCCAGCAGCCACCCCACTAGCGGGGGAGGCCCCTACGAGCAGTACTTC. Protein: CASSHPTSGGGPYEQYF. The rearrangement joins TRBV4-2 to TRBJ2-7; 11 nucleotides match TRBD2. The CDR3 contains 17 residues. The V gene end was trimmed by 3 bases and the J gene end by 2 bases; junction bases not matched to a gene: 9. Germline V gene data show CDR1 as LGHNA and CDR2 as YNFKEQ.

The J gene is TRBJ2-7, the V gene TRBV6-5; 8 bases line up with TRBD1. This CDR3 has 14 residues. The germline gives CDR1 MNHEY, CDR2 SVGAGI. J was trimmed by 7 bases and V by 5 bases; bases with no gene match: 10. This CDR3 reads CASSQPTGDREQYF. In DNA form, the CDR3 reads TGTGCCAGCAGTCAGCCCACAGGGGACAGGGAGCAGTACTTC.

The chain employs TRBV5-1 and TRBJ2-1, with a possible D match to TRBD1 (5 bases). The CDR3 has 16 residues. The V gene lost 1 base and the J gene lost 0 bases, with 11 bases spanning the gap. Germline values: CDR1 SGHRS, CDR2 YFSETQ. The CDR3 reads CASSLQGSSSYNEQFF. DNA of the CDR3: TGCGCCAGCAGCTTGCAGGGTTCGAGCTCCTACAATGAGCAGTTCTTC.